Included here is one TCR beta chain sequence, with context. There is no known antigen for this receptor. Base quality data are lacking; no much larger clone is found one base away. In total, roughly 670 healthy bone marrow donors made up the cohort. At the time of sampling, all cohort members were nominally healthy, though unrecorded immune exposures were likely present. The donor was CMV seropositive and belonged to the group of more than 250 seropositive cohort members. Each donor provided a peripheral blood sample, and peripheral blood mononuclear cells were used for TCR beta sequencing. The Qiagen DNeasy Blood Extraction Kit was used to extract genomic DNA from the blood cell samples. This entry is derived from a study of cytomegalovirus exposure and HLA in healthy donors (dated by TCRdb to about 2017). About the full investigation: An earlier analysis of approximately 550 of the donors reported about 250 Gb of sequence data and 120 million or so unique TCR beta sequences from about 180 million T cells. An early release covering 500 to 750 HLA-typed donors comprised about 310 gigabases of sequencing data and tens of millions of unique TCR sequences. Among the approximately 430 genotyped donors, around 81% belonged to the genetic ancestry cluster associated with self-reported Caucasian donors. The study aimed to test whether signatures of past pathogen exposure could be identified by cataloging public T cell receptors. The study profiled the T cell repertoires of 550 to 700 subjects by immunosequencing and related them to cytomegalovirus serostatus. A separate validation cohort of roughly 130 different subjects was used in addition to the 666-subject first cohort. To predict cytomegalovirus infection status, the study brought together high-throughput TCR immunosequencing, statistical association of individual TCRs with disease status, and machine learning. To study patterns of TCR occurrence, a later analysis re-analyzed previously published TCR beta repertoires from around 670 donors and added high-resolution HLA genotyping. In the later analysis, no new phenotypic data were used to find candidate immune exposures; instead, reliance was placed on TCR beta sequences and their occurrence across donors. An earlier analysis of around 540 of the donors applied high-throughput TCR beta sequencing to assess whether each TCR beta V gene segment acted as functional or pseudogenic. Alongside the repertoire data, information on donor age, sex, ethnicity and CMV serostatus was compiled. Genome-wide SNP genotypes for about 65% of the 666 donors were used in a later genetic analysis, which treated that subset as a discovery cohort. Every discovery cohort repertoire had been produced on one sequencing platform. HLA typing included class I and class II loci at four-digit resolution. The number of donors typed differed by locus, with about 629-640 for A, B, C, DRB1 and DQB1, roughly 520 for DQA1, 606 for DPA1, and 400 to 490 for DPB1. Roughly 5 DR-DQ haplotypes were treated as single units for association and clustering because of strong linkage in the cohort. Among around 400 genotyped donors of the cohort, an average of about 240,000 unique TCR beta nucleotide sequences were sequenced per donor, around a sixth of them non-productive.

Study-wide conclusions, independent of this receptor: Because some donors lacked HLA typing at each locus, the association tests relied only on the typed subset. The classifier was reported to diagnose cytomegalovirus status with high specificity and sensitivity in both the original cohort and the validation cohort. Specific HLA alleles were associated with 15,000 to 20,000 TCR beta sequences at a false discovery rate of 0.05 in a later analysis. A total of 164 TCR beta chains were listed by the study as associated with cytomegalovirus. The presence/absence analyses assumed that sequencing depth was roughly uniform across donors, and that assumption may not be true. Linkage disequilibrium might explain the correlated functional status among segregating V segments, but an unknown experimental factor could not be excluded. The cohort was sequenced for TCR beta chains only, and without alpha or paired-chain data the features that could be detected were limited. A cluster of highly shared sequence variants was judged likely to be a technical artifact of the sequencing pipeline. In vitro tests confirmed that three of the cytomegalovirus-associated TCR beta chains recognize cytomegalovirus antigens. For the cohort, immune exposure information was limited to CMV serostatus. In a later analysis, most CMV-associated TCR beta chains were found to appear HLA-restricted, with HLA associations seemingly driven largely by CMV exposure. Across donors, most TCR sequences were observed very rarely, whereas some public TCRs were present in many individuals. A further reported finding was that TCR beta sequences accurately predicted the HLA-A and HLA-B alleles for most subjects in the first cohort. According to a later analysis, TCR association rates differed among HLA loci, with DRB1 alleles showing the most associated TCRs and HLA-C alleles showing the fewest. Assigning TCR associations to individual alleles was difficult when HLA alleles, especially DR and DQ, strongly co-occurred. Fewer than 20 rarely observed V segments, including chromosome 9 orphons, were excluded from the earlier analysis of approximately 500 of the donors because counts were too low. Because the 87-base-pair reads could not distinguish some IMGT-functional V segments, including TRBV6-2 and TRBV6-3, those segments were excluded. V-gene and J-gene trimming of TCR beta chains was associated with a missense DCLRE1C variant in a later genetic analysis, and the association was replicated in an independent cohort. In a later analysis, HLA-associated TCR beta chains were found to be more clonally expanded and to have lower generation probabilities than equally common non-associated chains. According to a later analysis, parvovirus B19, influenza, CMV and Epstein-Barr virus appeared linked to several top co-occurrence clusters. In an earlier analysis of under 600 of the donors, most TCR beta V segments were observed in productive rearrangements about 87% or about 30% of the time, broadly matching IMGT annotations. A later genetic analysis reported fewer N-insertions in productive TCRs among donors in an Asian-associated ancestry cluster than the roughly 650-donor mean. The authors suggested that the approach could potentially be generalized to other disease states and immunological phenotypes.

The library was prepared using the immunoSEQ multiplex PCR assay. For the multiplex PCR, a mixture combining 60 forward primers for TCR Vbeta segments and 13 reverse primers for TCR Jbeta segments was used. A multiplex PCR assay on genomic DNA amplified the CDR3 region of rearranged TCR beta genes. The amplified TCR beta libraries were sequenced on the Illumina HiSeq System as 87-base-pair reads. The paper's processing steps were these. A later analysis counted tens of millions of unique TCR beta chains across the 666 repertoires, and roughly 10 million of these chains were shared by at least two donors. To remove PCR and sequencing errors, raw reads were error-corrected and collapsed into unique sequences using a nearest-neighbor algorithm that merged closely related sequences. To assign V, D and J gene segments, CDR3 sequences were aligned to IMGT reference sequences. For a sequence to be retained, a match of at least six nucleotides was required to both a V gene segment and a J gene segment. A rearrangement counted as productive if the CDR3 had no stop codons and remained in frame with V and J, and every other rearrangement counted as non-productive. Following IMGT convention, CDR3 was defined as the stretch from the second conserved V-encoded cysteine to the conserved J-encoded phenylalanine. The earlier analysis of approximately 500 of the donors excluded sequences that lacked an unambiguous match to a single V gene segment. In an earlier analysis of approximately 590 of the donors, V segments were called functional above 56.7% productive rearrangements and were called segregating when the between-donor standard deviation exceeded 5%. A statistical classification framework was built to diagnose cytomegalovirus status from the catalog of TCR beta chain sequences. A later analysis assigned V and J genes by comparing TCR nucleotide sequences with IMGT/GENE-DB human TR gene sequences. The TCRdist pipeline was used in a later analysis to assign CDR3 sequences and most-parsimonious VDJ recombination scenarios. In a later analysis, every TCR beta chain was defined by the combination of its CDR3 amino acid sequence and its V-gene family, and reads without a unique V-gene family were dropped. As a way to deal with suspected cross-contamination and a sequencing artifact, a later analysis dropped under 600 nucleotide sequences that were highly shared and had low generation probability. In a later analysis, a clonal expansion index for each public chain was calculated from normalized within-repertoire ranks of inferred template counts. Generation probabilities in a later analysis came from a VDJ recombination model fitted to out-of-frame rearrangements, and those results were checked against IGoR. In a later analysis, hypergeometric tests were used to score TCR-TCR, TCR-HLA and TCR-CMV co-occurrence, with a repertoire-size bias correction applied to TCR pairs. A later analysis estimated false discovery rates by permuting HLA or CMV assignments 20 times. In a later analysis, co-occurring TCRs were grouped using DBSCAN, with TCRdist sequence similarity added in when clustering inside HLA-allele-positive subsets. Repertoires with fewer than 30,000 or more than 120,000 public chains, plus five repertoires with anomalous nucleotide sharing, were excluded from co-occurrence clustering. Sourced from immuneACCESS, this table was stored by TCRdb with only in-frame sequences that have V and J called. A share of the clones is absent; for the studies checked, an unresolved V gene accounts for under half, and the remainder has no known explanation. D and trimming were read from the DNA, whereas the V and J calls and clone size are those reported in that table. A total of roughly 180,000 clones appear in this sample, roughly 74% of them only once. Together, the top ten hold roughly 6% of the sample.

The CDR3 contains 13 residues, cysteine and phenylalanine counted. The read is trimmed to its CDR3 DNA, 39 bases read in frame from base 1. Taken from the germline V gene, the CDR1 and CDR2 loops are SGHRS and YFSETQ. Deletion took 5 bases off V and 4 bases off J, with a span of 13 bases between the germline ends. The TCR sequence derives from a woman aged 25-40 years in good health and CMV-seropositive. The sample was PBMCs. The chain couples TRBV5-1 to TRBJ2-7; TRBD2 could be the D gene, as 5 bases match. The DNA sequence is given as TGCGCCAGCAGGTCACCAGGCGGGTACGAGCAGTACTTC. Translated, it reads CASRSPGGYEQYF.